This T cell receptor beta chain was documented in a study of T cells expressing NK-cell markers. Study in general: Investigators obtained TCR beta repertoires from sorted CD3+CD56+NKG2C+, CD3+CD56+NKG2C- and CD3+CD56-NKG2C+ T cells. Eight donors were sequenced, seven testing HCMV-seropositive and one testing seronegative.

This CDR3 has 13 residues. Germline CDR1 reads GTSNPN; CDR2 reads SVGIG (reference sequence). Template switching by 5'RACE with UMIs generated the TCR beta cDNA. TCRdb reprocessed the 5' RACE reads; each CDR3 protein has one entry and no DNA is given. The ten top clones account for less than 7.5%, within a sample of 400,000 to 450,000 distinct CDR3 sequences. The sequence was obtained from a woman between 18 and 75 years old in good health. The chain joins TRBV30 to TRBJ2-7; TCRdb reports TRBD2, a call that lacks DNA to check it against. The sequencing input was blood T cells: a sorted CD56 or NKG2C T cell subset, CD4+ or CD8+ T cells, or bulk PBMC T cells (not recorded which). CDR3 amino acids: CACIFRSRSEQYF.